The 2 T cell receptor beta chains below come from one sample, sequenced in a study of metastatic and nonmetastatic thyroid tumors. Before thyroid surgery, none of the patients had received any treatment. TCRdb used MiXCR to call clones anew from the PCR reads. This table holds 89,000 or so clones, 8.6% found once. The specimen was blood. Every receptor here comes from a female donor with papillary thyroid cancer or a benign thyroid nodule (not recorded which). Some clones in this sample may be carry-over from other donors' samples.

This clone was counted at least ten times. The V and J genes are TRBV5-1 and TRBJ1-1; possibly TRBD1 for D (6 bases). V was trimmed by 2 bases and J by 6 bases, leaving 11 bases between them. Germline CDR1 is SGHRS and CDR2 is YFSETQ. The CDR3 is made up of 13 amino acids. The CDR3 DNA reads TGCGCCAGCAGCTTCCGACAGGCAGCTGAAGCTTTCTTT. Translation gives CASSFRQAAEAFF.

Of note for this clone: A single base separates this from a much larger clone, so it may be a read error. The V and J genes are TRBV9 and TRBJ1-3, with unresolved D. CDR3 size: 14 residues. Germline CDR1 SGDLS, CDR2 YYNGEE. The CDR3 region is CANSVVAEGNTIYF. The DNA of the CDR3 is TGTGCCAACAGCGTAGTGGCAGAGGGAAACACCATATATTTT. The full variable domain, with the rest looked up from reference TRBV9 and TRBJ1-3, is DSGVTQTPKHLITATGQRVTLRCSPRSGDLSVYWYQQSLDQGLQFLIQYYNGEERAKGNILERFSAQQFPDLHSELNLSSLELGDSALYFCANSVVAEGNTIYFGEGSWLTVV.